The rows below give T cell receptor beta chains drawn from one sample of a study of T-cell reconstitution after alpha-beta-depleted transplantation in children. Using its own MiXCR run on the PCR reads, TCRdb lists one record per CDR3 protein. Found here are about 580,000 distinct CDR3 sequences, 20% to 25% of them singletons; the top ten hold around an eighth. The sample here was PBMCs, mostly from graft donor cells, taken 360 days after TCRalphabeta/CD19-depleted stem cell transplant. Source of these receptors: a boy younger than two who had a stem cell transplant for acute myeloid leukemia, so the T cells may come from the graft donor. Both conserved end residues are part of each CDR3. The D gene is left open where the match is weak. Size is omitted from some rows. Given values are once, few, many or a class for expanded clones.

D gene: .; clone size: .; J gene: TRBJ2-2; V gene: TRBV15; CDR3 DNA: TGTGCCACCAGCAGAGAAAGACATAACACCGGGGAGCTGTTTTTT; CDR3 protein: CATSRERHNTGELFF
D gene: .; clone size: few; J gene: TRBJ1-1; V gene: TRBV12-3/TRBV12-4; CDR3 DNA: TGTGCCAGCACCCCCGGGACACTTGAGGCTTTCTTT; CDR3 protein: CASTPGTLEAFF
D gene: TRBD1; clone size: .; J gene: TRBJ2-2; V gene: TRBV7-3; CDR3 DNA: TGTGCCAGCAGCCCCCAGGACAGGGTGGCCGGGGAGCTGTTTTTT; CDR3 protein: CASSPQDRVAGELFF
D gene: .; clone size: many; J gene: TRBJ2-1; V gene: TRBV9; CDR3 DNA: TGTGCCAGCAGCGTAGATACCCACGGAGGCAATGAGCAGTTCTTC; CDR3 protein: CASSVDTHGGNEQFF
D gene: TRBD2; clone size: .; J gene: TRBJ2-1; V gene: TRBV7-2; CDR3 DNA: TGTGCCAGCAGCTTAGCGGGGACTAGCGGGAGCAATGAGCAGTTCTTC; CDR3 protein: CASSLAGTSGSNEQFF
D gene: .; clone size: few; J gene: TRBJ2-2; V gene: TRBV20-1; CDR3 DNA: TGCAGTGCCCATCACCTAAGGGGCACCGGGGAGCTGTTTTTT; CDR3 protein: CSAHHLRGTGELFF
D gene: TRBD1; clone size: .; J gene: TRBJ2-3; V gene: TRBV20-1; CDR3 DNA: TGCAGTGCTAGAACCACAGGGGGCGTTTCGTCAGCCACAGATACGCAGTATTTT; CDR3 protein: CSARTTGGVSSATDTQYF
D gene: .; clone size: many; J gene: TRBJ2-5; V gene: TRBV29-1; CDR3 DNA: TGCAGCGTTGAAGAGACCCAGTACTTC; CDR3 protein: CSVEETQYF
D gene: TRBD2; clone size: few; J gene: TRBJ2-1; V gene: TRBV20-1; CDR3 DNA: TGCAGTGCTACCTCCGGCGGGGGGGCCATCAATGAGCAGTTCTTC; CDR3 protein: CSATSGGGAINEQFF
D gene: .; clone size: many; J gene: TRBJ2-3; V gene: TRBV4-1; CDR3 DNA: TGCGCCAGCAGCCTCCAAATACTTAGCACAGATACGCAGTATTTT; CDR3 protein: CASSLQILSTDTQYF
D gene: .; clone size: few; J gene: TRBJ2-1; V gene: TRBV6-1; CDR3 DNA: TGTGCCAGCACCGGGGGATTAGCAGCGTACAATGAGCAGTTCTTC; CDR3 protein: CASTGGLAAYNEQFF
D gene: TRBD1; clone size: few; J gene: TRBJ2-7; V gene: TRBV9; CDR3 DNA: TGTGCCAGCCCCGGGACAGGGACCTACGAGCAGTACTTC; CDR3 protein: CASPGTGTYEQYF
D gene: .; clone size: few; J gene: TRBJ2-1; V gene: TRBV7-6; CDR3 DNA: TGTGCCAGCAGCTTCCGGCCAGGGGTCCCAAGCAATGAGCAGTTCTTC; CDR3 protein: CASSFRPGVPSNEQFF
D gene: .; clone size: .; J gene: TRBJ2-5; V gene: TRBV28; CDR3 DNA: TGTGCCAGCAGTGAGGGGGGGCTCCGGGAGACCCAGTACTTC; CDR3 protein: CASSEGGLRETQYF
D gene: TRBD1; clone size: few; J gene: TRBJ1-1; V gene: TRBV18; CDR3 DNA: TGTGCCAGCTCCCTGAGGACAGGGATCACTGAAGCTTTCTTT; CDR3 protein: CASSLRTGITEAFF
D gene: .; clone size: .; J gene: TRBJ2-7; V gene: TRBV6-5; CDR3 DNA: TGTGCCAGCAGTTACGGGAGCTTTTCCTCCTACGAGCAGTACTTC; CDR3 protein: CASSYGSFSSYEQYF
D gene: TRBD2; clone size: few; J gene: TRBJ2-1; V gene: TRBV20-1; CDR3 DNA: TGCAGTGCTAGCCGGGGGGGCCGACCCTACAATGAGCAGTTCTTC; CDR3 protein: CSASRGGRPYNEQFF
D gene: TRBD2; clone size: .; J gene: TRBJ2-1; V gene: TRBV5-5; CDR3 DNA: TGTGCCAGCTCCCAGGGGTCCGGGGGGGGTTACAATGAGCAGTTCTTC; CDR3 protein: CASSQGSGGGYNEQFF
D gene: .; clone size: .; J gene: TRBJ2-6; V gene: TRBV5-1; CDR3 DNA: TGCGCCAGCAGCTTACAGCGAAACTCTGGGGCCAACGTCCTGACTTTC; CDR3 protein: CASSLQRNSGANVLTF
D gene: .; clone size: few; J gene: TRBJ2-1; V gene: TRBV10-3; CDR3 DNA: TGTGCCATCAGTGGCGGGGGCCACTACAATGAGCAGTTCTTC; CDR3 protein: CAISGGGHYNEQFF
D gene: TRBD2; clone size: .; J gene: TRBJ2-1; V gene: TRBV12-3/TRBV12-4; CDR3 DNA: TGTGCCAGCAGCGGGGGGGCCGTCTACAATGAGCAGTTCTTC; CDR3 protein: CASSGGAVYNEQFF
D gene: .; clone size: few; J gene: TRBJ2-3; V gene: TRBV20-1; CDR3 DNA: TGCAGTGCTAGCGCTACGGGCCAGAGGGCCACAGATACGCAGTATTTT; CDR3 protein: CSASATGQRATDTQYF
D gene: .; clone size: .; J gene: TRBJ1-3; V gene: TRBV9; CDR3 DNA: TGTGCCAGCAGCGTAGATAACTCTGGAAACACCATATATTTT; CDR3 protein: CASSVDNSGNTIYF
D gene: TRBD2; clone size: .; J gene: TRBJ2-2; V gene: TRBV12-3/TRBV12-4; CDR3 DNA: TGTGCCTCCGGACTAGCGGGGGGTTTCGGGGAGCTGTTTTTT; CDR3 protein: CASGLAGGFGELFF
D gene: TRBD1; clone size: once; J gene: TRBJ1-2; V gene: TRBV6-1; CDR3 DNA: TGTGCCAGCAGCGGCCTACCGGGACAGGGTCGGGCCCACTATGGCTACACCTTC; CDR3 protein: CASSGLPGQGRAHYGYTF
D gene: .; clone size: .; J gene: TRBJ2-3; V gene: TRBV19; CDR3 DNA: TGTGCCAGTAGTCCGCGGGGGCGCCCAGATACGCAGTATTTT; CDR3 protein: CASSPRGRPDTQYF
D gene: .; clone size: .; J gene: TRBJ2-1; V gene: TRBV10-3; CDR3 DNA: TGTGCCACCGGGAATGAGGGGATAATCTACAATGAGCAGTTCTTC; CDR3 protein: CATGNEGIIYNEQFF
D gene: TRBD2; clone size: .; J gene: TRBJ2-6; V gene: TRBV2; CDR3 DNA: TGTGCCAGGCTCGGGAGGGAATATGGCTCTGGGGCCAACGTCCTGACTTTC; CDR3 protein: CARLGREYGSGANVLTF
D gene: TRBD2; clone size: few; J gene: TRBJ2-3; V gene: TRBV6-1; CDR3 DNA: TGTGCCAGCAGCCCGGCGGCTAGCGGGGCAGATACGCAGTATTTT; CDR3 protein: CASSPAASGADTQYF
D gene: .; clone size: .; J gene: TRBJ2-5; V gene: TRBV20-1; CDR3 DNA: TGCAGTGCTAGGCCGTCGGGTCCCCAAGAGACCCAGTACTTC; CDR3 protein: CSARPSGPQETQYF
D gene: TRBD1; clone size: few; J gene: TRBJ1-4; V gene: TRBV6-1; CDR3 DNA: TGTGCCAGCAGTAGGGCGATCAGGGGGCAGGCGGAAAAACTGTTTTTT; CDR3 protein: CASSRAIRGQAEKLFF
D gene: .; clone size: many; J gene: TRBJ2-4; V gene: TRBV29-1; CDR3 DNA: TGCAGCGCACAAAGGGTCCCCGGAGGACAGCGGGCGAACATTCAGTACTTC; CDR3 protein: CSAQRVPGGQRANIQYF
D gene: TRBD1; clone size: few; J gene: TRBJ2-1; V gene: TRBV28; CDR3 DNA: TGTGCCAGCAGTTCCCTTCCCGGGACAGGGAGGGATGAGCAGTTCTTC; CDR3 protein: CASSSLPGTGRDEQFF
D gene: TRBD1; clone size: many; J gene: TRBJ2-7; V gene: TRBV7-2; CDR3 DNA: TGTGCCAGCAGCTTGTTCTGGACAGGGGGCCGAATGGACGAGCAGTACTTC; CDR3 protein: CASSLFWTGGRMDEQYF
D gene: .; clone size: .; J gene: TRBJ2-3; V gene: TRBV6-5; CDR3 DNA: TGTGCCAGCAGTTACTCTGGCTCAAGCACAGATACGCAGTATTTT; CDR3 protein: CASSYSGSSTDTQYF
D gene: .; clone size: .; J gene: TRBJ2-7; V gene: TRBV20-1; CDR3 DNA: TGCAGTGCTGAGGCCCCGGGCGTATTAGCCTACGAGCAGTACTTC; CDR3 protein: CSAEAPGVLAYEQYF
D gene: .; clone size: .; J gene: TRBJ1-4; V gene: TRBV29-1; CDR3 DNA: TGCAGCGTCCTCCCCGAGTCCGGCGGTGAAAAACTGTTTTTT; CDR3 protein: CSVLPESGGEKLFF
D gene: .; clone size: few; J gene: TRBJ2-1; V gene: TRBV28; CDR3 DNA: TGTGCCAGCAGCCCGGTGCAGTTCTTC; CDR3 protein: CASSPVQFF
D gene: TRBD1; clone size: many; J gene: TRBJ1-2; V gene: TRBV29-1; CDR3 DNA: TGCAGCGTTCCGACAGGGATGAGGTATGGCTACACCTTC; CDR3 protein: CSVPTGMRYGYTF